These 30 T cell receptor beta chains originate from one sample sequenced in a study of tumor-infiltrating lymphocytes in primary liver carcinoma. cDNA specific to TCR beta was made from approximately 500 ng of total RNA, with a constant-region primer employed for priming. Libraries of TCR beta came from three nested multiplex PCR rounds with slightly modified ARM-PCR. Forward primers for TRBV1-TRBV30 and a C-beta reverse primer served the first two PCR rounds, at approximately 10 cycles each. TCRdb processed the multiplex PCR reads anew with MiXCR; each CDR3 protein has one entry. The data show 85,000 to 100,000 distinct CDR3 sequences, with 55% to 75% seen just once and about 27% held by the top ten. From unsorted bulk tissue weighing roughly 18-31 mg, DNA and RNA were co-extracted. The sample comprised tumor-adjacent normal liver tissue. These TCRs come from a man in his forties with primary liver carcinoma and hepatitis B virus infection.

With respect to this clonotype: A read error may produce the germline difference seen at one junction end. This chain connects TRBV4-1 to TRBJ1-2; TRBD1 matches at 9 bases. This CDR3 region has 15 residues. Germline V CDR1 and CDR2: MGHRA, YSYEKL. DNA for the CDR3: TGCGTCAGCAACCAAGCCCCGGGACAGGGCTACGGCTACACCTTC. Its translation: CVSNQAPGQGYGYTF.

Turning to this clonotype: An end of the junction does not agree with germline; a read error may underlie this. DNA for the CDR3: TGCAGCATTGAAGATATCTCTGGGGCTCTCCTACCCTACAATGAGCAGATCTTC. This codes for CSIEDISGALLPYNEQIF. This rearrangement joins TRBV29-1 to TRBJ2-1, with D perhaps TRBD1 (5 bases). This CDR3 spans 18 amino acids. Germline assignment: CDR1 SQVTM and CDR2 ANQGSEA.

In the case of this clonotype: A single base separates this from a much larger clone, so it may be a read error. CDR3 nucleotide sequence: TGTGCCAGCGGGGGACTAGCGGGAGGGCAGGGCACCGGGGAGCTGTTTTTT. It specifies CASGGLAGGQGTGELFF. The chain uses TRBV12-3 or TRBV12-4 and TRBJ2-2, with 16 bases that match TRBD2. V lost 8 bases and J lost 4; bases outside the gene matches: 7. The CDR3 covers 17 residues.

This rearrangement joins TRBV5-5 to TRBJ2-6, with a tentative D call TRBD2 (6 bases). V lost 1 base to trimming and J lost 9 bases, with 26 bases between them. CDR3 length: 19 residues. Germline lookup yields CDR1 SGHKS and CDR2 YYEKEE (reference sequence). The CDR3 reads CASSLRVAEISSGVNVLTF. The CDR3 coding sequence is TGTGCCAGCAGCTTGAGAGTAGCGGAGATTAGCTCTGGAGTCAACGTCCTGACTTTC.

This clonotype appeared a few times. Without the conserved terminal phenylalanine or tryptophan, this CDR3 likely stems from a read error. No DNA is shown, since the ends of the CDR3 on it are uncertain; the CDR3 is the one TCRdb lists. V is TRBV25-1 and J is TRBJ2-5; TRBD2 is the table's D call and was not checked against the DNA. The CDR3 length is 12 residues, termini included. Germline V gene sequence: CDR1 MGHDK, CDR2 SYGVNS. The CDR3 reads CASSEYGTSGRY.

This clonotype came up once. A much larger clone lies one base from this, so it may be a read error. The CDR3 DNA sequence: TGTGCCAGCCGTTACTTTGGCAGTACCGACGAGCAGTACTTC. It specifies CASRYFGSTDEQYF. This rearrangement joins TRBV6-6 to TRBJ2-7, with D hard to call. CDR1 and CDR2 (germline): MNHNY, SVGAGI (reference sequence). The CDR3 has 14 residues.

This clonotype was seen a single time. Just one base apart from a much larger clone, this may be a read error. V and J are TRBV10-1 and TRBJ1-2; D is ambiguous. V shed 4 bases and J shed 3 bases, with 9 bases lying between them. This CDR3 spans 13 amino acids. Looked up from germline, CDR1 is WNHNN and CDR2 is SYGVQD (reference sequence). This CDR3 reads CASSGSRDYGYTF. The CDR3 DNA is TGCGCCAGCAGTGGGTCAAGGGACTATGGCTACACCTTC.

V gene TRBV7-9 combines with J gene TRBJ2-5; a weak D match, TRBD1 (5 bases). Trimming took 0 bases from V and 7 from J, leaving 12 bases between them. The CDR3 contains 14 residues. Germline CDR1 and CDR2: SEHNR and FQNEAQ (reference sequence). The CDR3 coding sequence is TGTGCCAGCAGCTTAGCAGGGGCAAGAGGGACCCAGTACTTC. Its translation: CASSLAGARGTQYF.

A remark on this clonotype: At one of its ends the junction is not consistent with the germline gene, which may arise from a read error. V and J are TRBV6-1 and TRBJ2-7; D may be TRBD2 (6 bases). Germline V gene sequence: CDR1 MNHNS, CDR2 SASEGT. This CDR3 comprises 15 residues. Here the CDR3 reads CASITGGSTFYEQYF. The CDR3 nucleotides are TGCGCCAGCATTACAGGAGGGTCCACCTTCTACGAGCAGTACTTC.

Notes on this clonotype: The missing conserved phenylalanine or tryptophan at the end of this CDR3 makes a read error likely. The chain carries TRBV6-5 and TRBJ2-3; 8 nucleotides line up with TRBD1. CDR1 and CDR2 (germline): MNHEY, SVGAGI. The CDR3 contains 16 residues. The CDR3 spells CASSYSGGDGTDTQYS. Here the CDR3 DNA reads TGTGCCAGTAGTTATTCAGGGGGCGATGGCACAGATACGCAGTATTCT.

To note about this clonotype: This CDR3 is missing its conserved last phenylalanine or tryptophan, likely due to a read error. V gene TRBV6-5 combines with J gene TRBJ1-1, with D unclear. The CDR3 runs to 15 residues. Germline V gene lookup returns CDR1 MNHEY and CDR2 SVGAGI. The CDR3, as DNA: TGTGTCAGCAGTTACCTCGGGAGAGAGAACACTGAAGCTTTCGTT. Encoded protein: CVSSYLGRENTEAFV.

This clonotype came up many times. This chain links TRBV12-3 or TRBV12-4 with TRBJ2-1; D unclear. V was clipped by 5 bases and J by 4 bases, with 15 bases between them. This CDR3 region has 15 residues. The DNA for the CDR3 is TGTGCCAGCAGTCCCCTAGATCGCCTATACAATGAGCAGTTCTTC. Residues: CASSPLDRLYNEQFF.

CDR3 amino acids: CASSNNRADAQYF. DNA of the CDR3: TGTGCCAGCAGCAATAACAGGGCAGATGCCCAGTATTTT. The chain uses TRBV7-9 and TRBJ2-3; a weak D match, TRBD1 (6 bases). The V gene's germline CDR1 is SEHNR and CDR2 FQNEAQ (reference sequence). V dropped 5 bases and J dropped 12 bases, with 18 bases sitting between them. The CDR3 length is 13 residues.

About this clonotype itself: It may be a read error: a sequence one base away is much more abundant. This chain uses TRBV14 with TRBJ2-5; D is unclear. This CDR3 spans 14 amino acids. In germline, CDR1 is SGHDN, CDR2 FVKESK. The V and J ends lost 4 bases and 7 bases respectively, with 16 bases between them. CDR3 loop: CASSRDHPIGTQYF. CDR3 bases: TGTGCCAGCAGCCGAGATCACCCGATTGGGACCCAGTACTTC. The full variable domain, with the rest looked up from reference TRBV14 and TRBJ2-5, is EAGVTQFPSHSVIEKGQTVTLRCDPISGHDNLYWYRRVMGKEIKFLLHFVKESKQDESGMPNNRFLAERTGGTYSTLKVQPAELEDSGVYFCASSRDHPIGTQYFGPGTRLLVL.

The chain uses TRBV7-6 and TRBJ2-7; 11 nucleotides align to TRBD2. Per the germline V gene, CDR1 is SGHVS and CDR2 is FNYEAQ. This CDR3 is 16 amino acids long. V gave up 1 base and J gave up 4 bases; unmatched junction bases: 6. This chain's CDR3 is CASSLVGASGRYEQYF. CDR3 nucleotides: TGTGCCAGCAGCTTAGTCGGTGCTAGCGGGAGGTACGAGCAGTACTTC.

Remarks on this clonotype: This may be a read error: a much more frequent sequence differs by one nucleotide. This chain joins TRBV5-4 and TRBJ2-7; D not resolved. This CDR3 is 13 amino acids long. Trimming took off 2 bases at V and 3 bases at J, with 9 bases between the two ends. Germline V lookup: CDR1 SGHNT, CDR2 YYREEE (reference sequence). This chain's CDR3 is CASSFHSLYEQYF. The CDR3 DNA sequence: TGTGCCAGCAGCTTCCACAGCCTCTACGAGCAGTACTTC.

Note on this clonotype: At one end the junction does not follow the germline gene, possibly because of a read error. The V call is TRBV11-2, the J call TRBJ2-7; D is unclear. Germline lookup yields CDR1 SGHAT and CDR2 FQNNGV. CDR3 length equals 14 residues. The CDR3, as DNA: TGTGCCAGCAGCTTAGGTCACTGGGTCGACGAGCAATACTTC. Residues: CASSLGHWVDEQYF.

A remark on this clonotype: An end of the junction does not agree with germline; a read error may underlie this. DNA of the CDR3: TGTGCCAGCATCTTAGCAATTCAGGAGCAGTTCTTC. As protein: CASILAIQEQFF. The chain recombines TRBV11-3 with TRBJ2-1; D unclear. CDR1 is SGHNT, CDR2 YENEEA, per germline. CDR3 length equals 12 residues.

This clonotype was counted only a few times. This clone may be a read error of a much larger clone one base away. The chain recombines TRBV29-1 with TRBJ2-3; D is undetermined. The germline CDR1 and CDR2 sequences are SQVTM and ANQGSEA. V lost 3 bases and J 8 bases, leaving 12 bases between the germline ends. The CDR3 is 12 residues long. CDR3: CSVDSGSGTQYF. CDR3 in DNA: TGCAGCGTTGACTCCGGGTCAGGTACGCAGTATTTT.

The CDR3 here is CASIHLWGLAGGFEQFF. The CDR3 DNA follows: TGCGCCAGCATCCACCTCTGGGGACTAGCGGGAGGATTCGAACAGTTCTTC. The chain links TRBV4-1 to TRBJ2-1; TRBD2 matches 15 bases. J gave up 13 bases and V 7 bases, and 17 bases lay outside the gene matches. CDR1 and CDR2 from the germline V gene are MGHRA and YSYEKL. This CDR3 region has 17 residues.

This clonotype was observed at least ten times. This chain links TRBV6-5 with TRBJ2-7, with 7 positions matching TRBD2. With V trimmed by 2 bases and J by 2 bases, 6 bases remained unmatched. The length of the CDR3 is 15 residues. CDR1 and CDR2 (germline): MNHEY, SVGAGI. The CDR3 nucleotides read TGTGCCAGCAGTTACATGGAGGGAGGGGCCTACGAGCAGTACTTC. This codes for CASSYMEGGAYEQYF.

This clonotype was recorded many times. The chain carries TRBV10-3 and TRBJ2-3; 8 positions agree with TRBD2. This CDR3 spans 15 amino acids. Trimming cost V 2 bases and J 3 bases; bases outside gene matches: 4. Germline values: CDR1 ENHRY, CDR2 SYGVKD. The CDR3 DNA reads as TGTGCCATCAGTGAGAGAGCGGGAGCAACAGATACGCAGTATTTT. Protein sequence: CAISERAGATDTQYF.

Turning to this clonotype: At one boundary the junction diverges from the germline segment, which might be a read error. The chain uses TRBV11-2 and TRBJ2-1, with 12 bases fitting TRBD2. The CDR3 is 16 residues long. Germline V lookup: CDR1 SGHAT, CDR2 FQNNGV. The chain's CDR3 is CASSFRLAGDFNKQIF. The CDR3 DNA follows: TGTGCTAGCAGCTTTCGACTAGCGGGAGATTTCAATAAGCAGATCTTC.

With regard to this clonotype: One junction end disagrees with the germline gene, perhaps due to a read error. The chain carries TRBV13 and TRBJ2-1; D gene ambiguous. This CDR3 has 11 residues. The germline V gene has CDR1 PRHDT and CDR2 FYEKMQ (reference sequence). CDR3 residues: CASSLIDEQLF. CDR3 DNA: TGTGCCAGCAGCTTAATAGATGAGCAGTTGTTC.

Remarks on this clonotype: A read error may account for a junction end that differs from germline. CDR3 protein: CASSYSGEGSAEQYF. The CDR3 nucleotides read TGTGCCAGTAGTTACTCGGGCGAGGGGTCTGCCGAGCAGTACTTC. The V and J genes are TRBV6-5 and TRBJ2-7; D is possibly TRBD1 or TRBD2 (5 bases each). This CDR3 has 15 amino acids. Germline assignment: CDR1 MNHEY and CDR2 SVGAGI.

The chain recombines TRBV19 with TRBJ1-3; unclear D gene. This CDR3 comprises 15 residues. Germline V lookup: CDR1 LNHDA, CDR2 SQIVND (reference sequence). V shed 7 bases and J shed 2 bases, with 15 bases lying between them. This chain's CDR3 is CASNILGSAGNTIYF. The CDR3 DNA reads TGTGCCAGTAATATTCTGGGTTCGGCTGGAAACACCATATATTTT. The full variable domain, completed using reference TRBV19 and TRBJ1-3, is DGGITQSPKYLFRKEGQNVTLSCEQNLNHDAMYWYRQDPGQGLRLIYYSQIVNDFQKGDIAEGYSVSREKKESFPLTVTSAQKNPTAFYLCASNILGSAGNTIYFGEGSWLTVV.

This clonotype has at least ten counts. The chain joins TRBV6-1 to TRBJ2-3; D perhaps matches TRBD1 (6 bases). Trimming pared 3 bases from V and 6 bases from J, leaving 13 bases between. CDR3 length equals 14 residues. The germline gives CDR1 MNHNS, CDR2 SASEGT. CDR3 bases: TGTGCCAGCAGTGATTCCACAGGGTTGGATACGCAGTATTTT. Protein: CASSDSTGLDTQYF.

A word on this clonotype: Because the CDR3 is missing its conserved closing phenylalanine or tryptophan, this is likely a read error. It is unclear where the CDR3 begins or ends on the DNA, so no DNA is shown, and the CDR3 is as TCRdb lists it. The chain links TRBV11-2 to TRBJ2-7; the table's D call of TRBD2 was not tested on the DNA. The CDR3 is 15 residues long, counting both termini. Germline V gene lookup returns CDR1 SGHAT and CDR2 FQNNGV. CDR3 protein: CASSLFEGFSDERYC.

A remark on this clonotype: A junction end diverges from the germline sequence, so it may reflect a read error. The V call is TRBV11-2, the J call TRBJ2-5; the D gene could be TRBD1 or TRBD2 (5 bases each). From germline, CDR1 is SGHAT and CDR2 FQNNGV. CDR3 length equals 17 residues. The CDR3 DNA sequence: TGTGGCAGCAGCCCAGTAGGGACCCCTCCCGAGGATGAGACCCAGTATTTC. Translated, it gives CGSSPVGTPPEDETQYF.

This clonotype was counted at least ten times. The chain's CDR3 is CASSYRWVAQETQYF. As DNA, the CDR3 is TGTGCCAGCAGTTACCGGTGGGTTGCCCAAGAGACCCAGTACTTC. This chain uses TRBV6-5 with TRBJ2-5; no clear D. Trimming shortened V by 2 bases and J by 1 base, and 11 bases separated the two germline ends. Germline lookup yields CDR1 MNHEY and CDR2 SVGAGI. This CDR3 is built from 15 residues.